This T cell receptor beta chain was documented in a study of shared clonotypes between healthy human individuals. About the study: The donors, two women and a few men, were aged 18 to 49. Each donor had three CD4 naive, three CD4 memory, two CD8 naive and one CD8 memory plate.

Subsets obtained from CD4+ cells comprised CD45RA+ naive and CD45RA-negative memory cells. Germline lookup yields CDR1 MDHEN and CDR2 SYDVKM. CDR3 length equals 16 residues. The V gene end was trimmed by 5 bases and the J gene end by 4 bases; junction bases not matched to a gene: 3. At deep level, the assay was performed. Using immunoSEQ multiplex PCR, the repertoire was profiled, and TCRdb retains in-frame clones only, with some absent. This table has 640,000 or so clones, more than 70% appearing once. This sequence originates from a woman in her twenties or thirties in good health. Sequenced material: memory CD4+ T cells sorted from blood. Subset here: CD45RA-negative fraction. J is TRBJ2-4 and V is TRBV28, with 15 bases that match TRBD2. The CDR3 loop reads CASSPGLAGGKNIQYF. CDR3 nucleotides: TGTGCCAGCAGTCCGGGACTAGCGGGAGGTAAAAACATTCAGTACTTC.